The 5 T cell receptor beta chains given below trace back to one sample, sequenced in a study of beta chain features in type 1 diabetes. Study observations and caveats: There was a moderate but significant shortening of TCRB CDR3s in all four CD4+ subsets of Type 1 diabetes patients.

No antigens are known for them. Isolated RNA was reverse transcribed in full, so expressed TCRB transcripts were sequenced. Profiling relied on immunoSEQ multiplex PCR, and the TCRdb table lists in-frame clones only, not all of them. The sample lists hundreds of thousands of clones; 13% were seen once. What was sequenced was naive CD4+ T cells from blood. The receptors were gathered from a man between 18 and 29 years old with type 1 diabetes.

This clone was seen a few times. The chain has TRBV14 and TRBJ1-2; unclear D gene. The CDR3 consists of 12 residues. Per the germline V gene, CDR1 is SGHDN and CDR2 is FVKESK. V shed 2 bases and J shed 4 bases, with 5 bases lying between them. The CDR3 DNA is TGTGCCAGCAGCCAATCTTTCTATGGCTACACCTTC. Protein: CASSQSFYGYTF.

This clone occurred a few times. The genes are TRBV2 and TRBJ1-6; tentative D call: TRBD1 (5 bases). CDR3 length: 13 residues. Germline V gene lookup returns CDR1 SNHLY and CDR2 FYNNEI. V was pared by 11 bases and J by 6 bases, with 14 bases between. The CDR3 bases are TGTGCCGACCGGGGAAGGGGTAATTCACCCCTCCACTTT. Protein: CADRGRGNSPLHF.

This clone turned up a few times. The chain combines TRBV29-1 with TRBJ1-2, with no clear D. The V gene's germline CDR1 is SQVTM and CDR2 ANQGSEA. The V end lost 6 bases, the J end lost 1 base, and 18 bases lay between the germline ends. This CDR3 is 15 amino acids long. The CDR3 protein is CSVLSRQPGNYGYTF. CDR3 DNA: TGCAGCGTCCTAAGCCGTCAGCCCGGTAACTATGGCTACACCTTC.

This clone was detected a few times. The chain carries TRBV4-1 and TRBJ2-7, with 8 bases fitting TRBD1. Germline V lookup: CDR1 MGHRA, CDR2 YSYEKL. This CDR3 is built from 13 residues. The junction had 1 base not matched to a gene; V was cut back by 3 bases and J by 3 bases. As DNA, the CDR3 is TGCGCCAGCAGCCAGACAGGGGTCTACGAGCAGTACTTC. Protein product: CASSQTGVYEQYF.

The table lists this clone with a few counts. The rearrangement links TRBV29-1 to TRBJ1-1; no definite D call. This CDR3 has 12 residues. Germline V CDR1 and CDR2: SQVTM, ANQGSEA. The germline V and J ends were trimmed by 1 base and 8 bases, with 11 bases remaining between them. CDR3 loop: CSVEGPSPEAFF. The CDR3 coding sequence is TGCAGCGTTGAAGGACCCAGTCCCGAAGCTTTCTTT.